A selection of T cell receptor beta chains follows, all from one sample in a study of blood T cell repertoires in COVID-19. Assay used: immunoSEQ multiplex PCR; TCRdb lists only in-frame clones, some missing. The table shows about 380,000 clones, with around 84% occurring only once. The sample consisted of peripheral blood. The receptors come from a human donor with acute or convalescent COVID-19. The donor label of this sample is uncertain. CDR3s include the opening cysteine and the closing phenylalanine or tryptophan. A D gene is named only where the DNA matches it firmly. Clone size, where shown, is once, few, many, or a class for clones that have expanded.

V gene	CDR3 length	clone size	D gene	J gene	CDR3 DNA	CDR3 protein
TRBV9	13	once	.	TRBJ1-1	TGTGCCAGCAGCCCGTGGGTGGGCGCTGAAGCTTTCTTT	CASSPWVGAEAFF
TRBV6-5	14	.	TRBD1	TRBJ1-2	TGTGCCAGCCGATCCAGGGGGATCCGTGGGGGCTACACCTTC	CASRSRGIRGGYTF
TRBV18	16	.	.	TRBJ2-2	TGTGCCAGCTCACTGCTTGCCAGCGGAAACACCGGGGAGCTGTTTTTT	CASSLLASGNTGELFF
TRBV29-1	12	few	.	TRBJ1-1	TGCAGCGCGGGACACCCGAACACTGAAGCTTTCTTT	CSAGHPNTEAFF
TRBV5-1	16	.	TRBD1	TRBJ1-1	TGCGCCAGCAGGGTAGACAGGGGGCTACTCAACACTGAAGCTTTCTTT	CASRVDRGLLNTEAFF
TRBV7-7	15	.	TRBD1	TRBJ1-3	TGTGCCAGCAGAGGGGACAGCAGCTCTGGAAACACCATATATTTT	CASRGDSSSGNTIYF
TRBV3-1/TRBV3-2	14	once	TRBD1	TRBJ1-2	TGTGCCAGCAGCCAAGAACGGTCCCGGGACAGGCGCCACTTC	CASSQERSRDRRHF
TRBV27	12	.	.	TRBJ1-2	TGTGCCAGCAGTAGGAGGGGTGGAGGCTACACCTTC	CASSRRGGGYTF
TRBV5-1	14	.	TRBD1	TRBJ2-7	TGCGCCAGCAGCTTAAGCACAGGGGTGGACGAGCAGTACTTC	CASSLSTGVDEQYF
TRBV11-2	13	.	.	TRBJ1-1	TGTGCCAGCAGCTTTTTAGTGAACACTGAAGCTTTCTTT	CASSFLVNTEAFF
TRBV4-2	12	.	.	TRBJ2-1	TGTGCCAGCAGCCAAGGCCGGTACGAGCAGTTCTTC	CASSQGRYEQFF
TRBV5-4	18	.	.	TRBJ2-6	TGTGCCAGCGGGGGGGGACAGGCTATCGTTGGTGGGGCCAACGTCCTGACTTTC	CASGGGQAIVGGANVLTF
TRBV2	14	.	TRBD1	TRBJ2-2	TGTGCCAGCAGGGGACAGGGGAACACCGGGGAGCTGTTTTTT	CASRGQGNTGELFF
TRBV11-2	16	.	TRBD1	TRBJ1-2	TGTGCCAGCAGCTTAGGGGTCGACAGGGGGCCTCGAGGCTACACCTTC	CASSLGVDRGPRGYTF
TRBV6-5	11	.	.	TRBJ2-1	TGTGCCAGCAGTCGCTACAATGAGCAGTTCTTC	CASSRYNEQFF
TRBV2	12	.	.	TRBJ1-6	TGTGCCAGTGGGGACACCCATTCACCCCTCCACTTT	CASGDTHSPLHF
TRBV25-1	15	.	.	TRBJ2-6	TGTGCCAGCAGTGGGGCAGGGGCTGGGGCCAACGTCCTGACTTTC	CASSGAGAGANVLTF
TRBV18	11	.	.	TRBJ2-1	TGTGCCAGCTCACCAAATATTGAGCAGTTCTTC	CASSPNIEQFF
TRBV2	16	.	.	TRBJ2-3	TGTGCCAGCCGTACAAATGCCAGGGTTGGATTAGATACGCAGTATTTT	CASRTNARVGLDTQYF
TRBV2	15	few	TRBD2	TRBJ2-1	TGTGCCAGCAGTCCGACGGGACTAGGGTCGGGGGAGCAGTTCTTC	CASSPTGLGSGEQFF
TRBV3-1/TRBV3-2	15	.	TRBD2	TRBJ2-7	TGTGCCAGCAGACCTAAAGGGGGACTAGCCTACGAGCAGTACTTC	CASRPKGGLAYEQYF
TRBV5-1	15	.	.	TRBJ2-7	TGCGCCAGCAGCTTGGCCGGGGATTTAGGCGGCGAGCAGTACTTC	CASSLAGDLGGEQYF
TRBV30	13	once	TRBD1	TRBJ1-5	TGTGCCTGGGACAGGGGTCAGAATCAGCCCCAGCATTTT	CAWDRGQNQPQHF
TRBV2	15	.	.	TRBJ1-5	TGTGCCAGCAGTCTGGGGGGGAATAGCAATCAGCCCCAGCATTTT	CASSLGGNSNQPQHF
TRBV5-1	13	.	TRBD1	TRBJ1-2	TGCGCCAGCAGCCCTACAGGGGTGGATGGCTACACCTTC	CASSPTGVDGYTF
TRBV14	16	.	.	TRBJ2-5	TGTGCCAGCAGCCAAGATAGTCACAGGCTCCAAGAGACCCAGTACTTC	CASSQDSHRLQETQYF
TRBV3-1/TRBV3-2	15	.	.	TRBJ1-3	TGTGCCAGCAGCCAACTGAGTGGTTCTGGAAACACCATATATTTT	CASSQLSGSGNTIYF